What follows are 19 T cell receptor beta chains derived from one specimen sequenced in a study of beta chain features in type 1 diabetes. Study results and limitations: Type 1 diabetes patients had TCRB CDR3s that were shorter (moderately but significantly so) in all four CD4+ subsets.

Their specific antigens are unknown. Investigators reverse transcribed all isolated RNA, so they sequenced expressed TCRB transcripts. Using immunoSEQ multiplex PCR, the repertoire was profiled, and TCRdb retains in-frame clones only, with some absent. The repertoire includes 300,000 to 400,000 clones, about 13% of them detected once, and roughly 0.015% sits in the top ten. Sequenced input: naive CD4+ T cells from blood. The source is a woman aged 18-29 years with type 1 diabetes.

The rearrangement joins TRBV7-6 to TRBJ2-1; 7 nucleotides line up with TRBD2. The CDR3 spans 18 residues. V gave up 0 bases and J gave up 4 bases; unmatched junction bases: 12. Germline CDR1 SGHVS, CDR2 FNYEAQ. The CDR3 DNA reads TGTGCCAGCAGCTTAGCGCGGTCGACTAGCCTCAATTACAATGAGCAGTTCTTC. It translates to CASSLARSTSLNYNEQFF.

The rearrangement uses TRBV4-3 and TRBJ2-6, with D unclear. CDR1 and CDR2 (germline): LGHNA, YSLEER. The V end lost 0 bases, the J end lost 0 bases, and 9 bases lay between the germline ends. This CDR3 has 17 amino acids. The chain's CDR3 is CASSQEFRYSGANVLTF. CDR3 DNA sequence: TGCGCCAGCAGCCAAGAGTTCCGTTACTCTGGGGCCAACGTCCTGACTTTC.

In this sample, this clone turned up a few times. V and J are TRBV14 and TRBJ2-1; 9 nucleotides line up with TRBD2. Germline V gives CDR1 SGHDN, CDR2 FVKESK. The junction had 16 bases not matched to a gene; V was cut back by 1 base and J by 9 bases. This CDR3 has 18 amino acids. DNA of the CDR3: TGTGCCAGCAGCCAAGTATCACCATGGTCTAGCGGGACCGGTGAGCAGTTCTTC. Protein sequence: CASSQVSPWSSGTGEQFF.

This clone was seen a handful of times. This chain uses TRBV7-9 with TRBJ2-6; D gene unclear. V was clipped by 2 bases and J by 0 bases, with 5 bases between them. The CDR3 length is 15 residues. Germline CDR1 is SEHNR and CDR2 is FQNEAQ (reference sequence). CDR3 in DNA: TGTGCCAGCAGCTTACCCCTCTCTGGGGCCAACGTCCTGACTTTC. Amino acids: CASSLPLSGANVLTF.

This clone was counted only a few times. The chain recombines TRBV30 with TRBJ2-7; TRBD2 matches at 13 bases. The CDR3 is 17 residues long. V trimming: 0 bases; J trimming: 0 bases; junction bases outside the gene matches: 5. Germline CDR1 GTSNPN, CDR2 SVGIG (reference sequence). The CDR3 DNA reads TGTGCCTGGAGTGTGCCTGGGACTAGCGGGATCTCCTACGAGCAGTACTTC. Encoded protein: CAWSVPGTSGISYEQYF.

V is TRBV29-1 and J is TRBJ2-3; tentatively, D is TRBD1 (6 bases). Germline CDR1 is SQVTM and CDR2 is ANQGSEA. This CDR3 is 12 amino acids long. V lost 7 bases and J lost 4, with 12 bases in between. The CDR3 DNA sequence: TGCAGCGCCAGGGGTGACGCAGATACGCAGTATTTT. Translation: CSARGDADTQYF.

CDR3 region: CATRGTGFGETQYF. The CDR3 DNA reads as TGTGCCACCAGGGGGACAGGGTTCGGAGAGACCCAGTACTTC. This sequence joins TRBV15 and TRBJ2-5; 9 bases line up with TRBD1. The CDR3 covers 14 residues. Germline CDR1 is LNHNV and CDR2 is YYDKDF (reference sequence). The J segment lost 4 bases and the V segment lost 6 bases, leaving 6 bases of the junction unmatched.

This clone was recorded a few times. This chain links TRBV7-2 with TRBJ2-7, with D tentatively TRBD2 (5 bases). Germline V CDR1 and CDR2: SGHTA, FQGNSA. The CDR3 is made up of 13 amino acids. The CDR3 region is CASSRGRTATLNV. The CDR3 DNA follows: TGTGCCAGCAGCCGGGGAAGGACTGCCACCCTGAACGTC.

This rearrangement joins TRBV6-1 to TRBJ2-7; D is perhaps TRBD1 (5 bases). The CDR3 runs to 12 residues. Germline-derived CDR1 and CDR2 are MNHNS and SASEGT. V lost 1 base and J lost 5, with 6 bases in between. The CDR3 here is CASSEETDEQYV. CDR3 sequence (DNA): TGTGCCAGCAGTGAAGAGACAGACGAGCAGTACGTC.

This clone came up a few times. The rearrangement uses TRBV5-1 and TRBJ1-1; a possible D gene is TRBD1 (6 bases). V lost 0 bases and J 5 bases, leaving 11 bases between the germline ends. The CDR3 spans 14 residues. The germline gives CDR1 SGHRS, CDR2 YFSETQ. The chain's CDR3 is CASSLEQGGTEAFF. CDR3 bases: TGCGCCAGCAGCTTGGAACAGGGTGGGACTGAAGCTTTCTTT.

This clone was counted a few times. This chain joins TRBV7-9 and TRBJ1-1; unclear D gene. Germline values: CDR1 SEHNR, CDR2 FQNEAQ (reference sequence). CDR3 length: 13 residues. Trimming shortened V by 2 bases and J by 1 base, and 5 bases separated the two germline ends. CDR3 nucleotide sequence: TGTGCCAGCAGCTTAACACCGAACACTGAAGCTTTCTTT. Translation: CASSLTPNTEAFF.

This clone was counted a few times. V is TRBV5-1 and J is TRBJ2-1; TRBD2 might be the D (6 bases). Germline-derived CDR1 and CDR2 are SGHRS and YFSETQ. V was shortened by 4 bases and J by 3 bases, with 11 bases between the two germline ends. This CDR3 is built from 14 residues. The CDR3 loop is CASSTGTYYNEQFF. The CDR3, as DNA: TGCGCCAGCAGCACCGGGACTTACTACAATGAGCAGTTCTTC.

The chain joins TRBV29-1 to TRBJ2-1; TRBD2 might be the D (6 bases). Germline lookup yields CDR1 SQVTM and CDR2 ANQGSEA. Trimming took 3 bases from V and 2 from J, leaving 8 bases between them. The CDR3 runs 13 residues. In DNA form, the CDR3 reads TGCAGCGTTGAGCGGGAAGCCTACAATGAGCAGTTCTTC. Translating it yields CSVEREAYNEQFF.

In its sample, this clone was seen a few times. CDR3 loop: CASSSPGGYTEAFF. DNA for the CDR3: TGTGCCAGCAGCTCCCCGGGAGGCTACACTGAAGCTTTCTTT. The chain has TRBV7-2 and TRBJ1-1; the D is unclear. CDR3 length: 14 amino acids. V lost 4 bases and J 3 bases, leaving 12 bases between the germline ends. Germline V lookup: CDR1 SGHTA, CDR2 FQGNSA.

The chain joins TRBV5-1 to TRBJ2-1, with TRBD2 matching 14 bases. CDR1 is SGHRS and CDR2 is YFSETQ in the germline V gene. The CDR3 spans 17 residues. V gave up 4 bases and J gave up 5 bases; unmatched junction bases: 8. CDR3 region: CASSPGLAGAPNNEQFF. The CDR3 DNA is TGCGCCAGCAGCCCGGGACTAGCGGGAGCCCCCAACAATGAGCAGTTCTTC.

In DNA, the CDR3 is TGTGCCAGCAGCGAGGGACTAGCGGGACACTACGAGCAGTACGTC. Encoded protein: CASSEGLAGHYEQYV. The chain recombines TRBV7-2 with TRBJ2-7, with 13 bases aligning to TRBD2. The CDR3 is 15 amino acids. In germline, CDR1 is SGHTA, CDR2 FQGNSA. Trimming took 5 bases from V and 3 from J; bases not matched to a gene: 4.

The table lists this clone with a few counts. The V and J genes are TRBV7-2 and TRBJ2-2, with D perhaps TRBD1 (6 bases). Germline loops: CDR1 SGHTA, CDR2 FQGNSA. The CDR3 has 15 amino acids. V lost 1 base and J 4 bases, leaving 10 bases between the germline ends. This CDR3 reads CASSLVGQITGELFF. The CDR3 DNA reads TGTGCCAGCAGCTTAGTTGGACAGATCACCGGGGAGCTGTTTTTT.

In nucleotides, the CDR3 is TGTGCCAGCAGCGTCGGGACAACGGGAGGCTACACCTTC. Residues: CASSVGTTGGYTF. This sequence joins TRBV7-9 and TRBJ1-2; weak D call: TRBD1 (6 bases). Trimming shortened V by 5 bases and J by 8 bases, and 15 bases separated the two germline ends. The germline V gene encodes CDR1 SEHNR and CDR2 FQNEAQ (reference sequence). The CDR3 is made up of 13 amino acids.

The sample holds a few counts of this clone. The junction and the germline gene differ at one end; a read error may be behind it. In the same sample, other DNA sequences code for this CDR3. The V call is TRBV7-2, the J call TRBJ2-3; TRBD2 matches at 7 bases. Germline CDR1 is SGHTA and CDR2 is FQGNSA. The CDR3 spans 14 residues. CDR3 residues: CASSLAASTDTQYF. The CDR3 DNA reads as TGTGCCAGCAGCCTAGCGGCCAGCACAGATACGCAGTATTTT.